This T cell receptor (beta chain) is drawn from a study of T cells in Graves' hyperthyroidism and ophthalmopathy. Authors of the study amplified TCR beta CDR3 regions from RNA transcripts. HTBI primers were used for first-round RT-PCR of the TCR CDR3. Each CDR3 protein gets one entry after TCRdb re-called the multiplex PCR reads with MiXCR. The sample carries approximately 570,000 distinct CDR3 sequences, around 20% recorded once. Disease duration was under 3 months in the ophthalmopathy patients, who also had a Clinical Activity Score of at least 3 and a NOSPECS grade of at least 4. PBMCs were sourced from less than 13 ml fresh peripheral blood. V trimming: 10 bases; J trimming: 3 bases; junction bases outside the gene matches: 7. There are 13 residues in the CDR3. CDR1 and CDR2 from the germline V gene are MDHEN and SYDVKM. This clonotype has just a few counts.

Sequenced material: blood. The receptor was derived from a man aged 35-49 years with Graves' ophthalmopathy. The rearrangement links TRBV28 to TRBJ2-7; 9 bases agree with TRBD2. CDR3 in DNA: TGTGCCACCAATAGCGGGAGTCGCTACGAGCAGTACTTC. Translating gives CATNSGSRYEQYF.